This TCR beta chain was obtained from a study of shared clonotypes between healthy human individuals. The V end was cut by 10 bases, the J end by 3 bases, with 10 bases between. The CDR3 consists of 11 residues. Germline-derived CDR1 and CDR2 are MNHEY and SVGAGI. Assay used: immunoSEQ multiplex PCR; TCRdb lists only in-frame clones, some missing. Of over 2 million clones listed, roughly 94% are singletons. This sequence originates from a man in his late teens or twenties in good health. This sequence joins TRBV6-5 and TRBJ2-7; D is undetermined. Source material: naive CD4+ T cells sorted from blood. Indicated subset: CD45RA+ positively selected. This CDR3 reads CANDNSYEQYF. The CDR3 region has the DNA TGTGCCAACGATAACAGCTACGAGCAGTACTTC.